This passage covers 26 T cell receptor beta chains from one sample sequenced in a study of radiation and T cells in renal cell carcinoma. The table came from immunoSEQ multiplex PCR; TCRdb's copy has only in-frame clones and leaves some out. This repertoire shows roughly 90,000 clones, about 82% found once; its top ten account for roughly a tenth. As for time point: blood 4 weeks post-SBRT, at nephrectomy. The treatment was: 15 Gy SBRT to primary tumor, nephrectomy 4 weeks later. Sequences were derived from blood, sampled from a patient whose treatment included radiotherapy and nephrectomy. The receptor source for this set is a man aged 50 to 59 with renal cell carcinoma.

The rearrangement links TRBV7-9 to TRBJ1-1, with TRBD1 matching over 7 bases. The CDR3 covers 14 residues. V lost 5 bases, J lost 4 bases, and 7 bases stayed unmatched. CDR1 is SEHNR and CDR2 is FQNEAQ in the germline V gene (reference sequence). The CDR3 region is CASSPGQVFTEAFF. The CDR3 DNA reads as TGTGCCAGCAGCCCCGGACAGGTCTTCACTGAAGCTTTCTTT.

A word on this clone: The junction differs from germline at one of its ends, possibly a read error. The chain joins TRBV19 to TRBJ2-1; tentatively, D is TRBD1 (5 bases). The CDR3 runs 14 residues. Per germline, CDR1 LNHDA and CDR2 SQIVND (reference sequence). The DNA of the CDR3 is TGTGCCAGTAGTATGCGTTGGGGCTACGATGAGCAGTTCTTC. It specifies CASSMRWGYDEQFF.

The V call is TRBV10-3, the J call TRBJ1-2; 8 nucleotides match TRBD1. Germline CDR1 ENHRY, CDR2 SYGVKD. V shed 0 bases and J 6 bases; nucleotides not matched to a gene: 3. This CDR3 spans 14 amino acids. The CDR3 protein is CAISESTGDNGYTF. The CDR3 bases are TGTGCCATCAGTGAGTCGACAGGGGATAATGGCTACACCTTC.

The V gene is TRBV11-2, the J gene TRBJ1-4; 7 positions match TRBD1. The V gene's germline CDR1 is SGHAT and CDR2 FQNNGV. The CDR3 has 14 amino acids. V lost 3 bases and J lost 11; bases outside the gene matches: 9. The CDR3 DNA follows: TGTGCCAGCAGCTTGGTCCGGGAGGGGGCTAAACTGTTTTTT. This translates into CASSLVREGAKLFF.

CDR3 bases: TGTGCCAGCAGTGATCCCCGGGGGGGTACCTACGAGCAGTACTTC. Residues: CASSDPRGGTYEQYF. The rearrangement links TRBV2 to TRBJ2-7; 8 bases are a match to TRBD2. The CDR3 loop spans 15 amino acids. V was clipped by 3 bases and J by 2 bases; unmatched bases: 6. Germline V gene sequence: CDR1 SNHLY, CDR2 FYNNEI. The complete variable domain, with remaining parts taken from reference TRBV2 and TRBJ2-7, reads EPEVTQTPSHQVTQMGQEVILRCVPISNHLYFYWYRQILGQKVEFLVSFYNNEISEKSEIFDDQFSVERPDGSNFTLKIRSTKLEDSAMYFCASSDPRGGTYEQYFGPGTRLTVT.

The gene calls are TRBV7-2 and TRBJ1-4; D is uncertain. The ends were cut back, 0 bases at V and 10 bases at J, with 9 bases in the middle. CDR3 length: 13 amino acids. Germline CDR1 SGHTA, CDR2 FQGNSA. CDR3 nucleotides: TGTGCCAGCAGCTTAGCGCTTCCGGGAAAACTGTTTTTT. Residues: CASSLALPGKLFF.

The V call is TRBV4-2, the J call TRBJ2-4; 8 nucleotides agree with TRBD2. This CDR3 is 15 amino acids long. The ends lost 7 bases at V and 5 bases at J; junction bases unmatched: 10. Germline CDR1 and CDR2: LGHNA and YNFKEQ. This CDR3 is CASKYRGGRENIQYF. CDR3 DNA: TGTGCCAGCAAGTACCGGGGGGGCCGGGAAAACATTCAGTACTTC.

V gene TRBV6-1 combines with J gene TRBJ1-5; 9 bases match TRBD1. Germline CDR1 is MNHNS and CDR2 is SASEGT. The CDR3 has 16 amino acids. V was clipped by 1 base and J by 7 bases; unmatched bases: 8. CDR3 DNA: TGTGCCAGCAGTGAAGGGACAGGGGCCGCGGGACAGCCCCAGCATTTT. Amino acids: CASSEGTGAAGQPQHF.

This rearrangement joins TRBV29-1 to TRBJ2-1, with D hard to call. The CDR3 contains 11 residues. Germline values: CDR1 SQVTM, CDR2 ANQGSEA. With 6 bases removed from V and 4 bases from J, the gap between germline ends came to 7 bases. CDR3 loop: CSVRLYNEQFF. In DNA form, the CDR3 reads TGCAGCGTAAGGCTATACAATGAGCAGTTCTTC.

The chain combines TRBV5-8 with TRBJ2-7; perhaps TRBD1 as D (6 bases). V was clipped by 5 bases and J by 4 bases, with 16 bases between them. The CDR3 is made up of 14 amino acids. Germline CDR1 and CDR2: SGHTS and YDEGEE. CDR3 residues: CASSSTGTFYEQYF. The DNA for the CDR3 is TGTGCCAGCAGTTCAACCGGGACATTTTACGAGCAGTACTTC.

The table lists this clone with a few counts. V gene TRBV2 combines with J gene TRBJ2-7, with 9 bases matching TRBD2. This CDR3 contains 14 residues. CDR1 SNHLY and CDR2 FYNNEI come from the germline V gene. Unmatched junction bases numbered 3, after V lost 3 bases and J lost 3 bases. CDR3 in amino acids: CASSEASGIYEQYF. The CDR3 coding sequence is TGTGCCAGCAGTGAGGCTAGCGGGATCTACGAGCAGTACTTC.

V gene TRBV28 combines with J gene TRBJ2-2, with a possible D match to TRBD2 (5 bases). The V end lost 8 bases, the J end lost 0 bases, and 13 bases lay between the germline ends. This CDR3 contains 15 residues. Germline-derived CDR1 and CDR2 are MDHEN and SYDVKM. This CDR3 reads CASGGRPTNTGELFF. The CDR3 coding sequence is TGTGCCAGCGGAGGCAGACCTACGAACACCGGGGAGCTGTTTTTT.

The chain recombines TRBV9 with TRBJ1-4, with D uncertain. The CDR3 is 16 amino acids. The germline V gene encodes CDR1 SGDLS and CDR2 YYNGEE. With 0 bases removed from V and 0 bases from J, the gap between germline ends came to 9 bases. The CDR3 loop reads CASSVGERATNEKLFF. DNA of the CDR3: TGTGCCAGCAGCGTAGGGGAGAGAGCAACTAATGAAAAACTGTTTTTT.

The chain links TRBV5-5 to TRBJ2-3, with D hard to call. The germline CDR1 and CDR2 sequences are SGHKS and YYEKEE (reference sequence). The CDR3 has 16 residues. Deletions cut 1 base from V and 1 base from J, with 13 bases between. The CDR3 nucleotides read TGTGCCAGCAGCTTGTTCGGAGACTTCGGCACAGATACGCAGTATTTT. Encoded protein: CASSLFGDFGTDTQYF.

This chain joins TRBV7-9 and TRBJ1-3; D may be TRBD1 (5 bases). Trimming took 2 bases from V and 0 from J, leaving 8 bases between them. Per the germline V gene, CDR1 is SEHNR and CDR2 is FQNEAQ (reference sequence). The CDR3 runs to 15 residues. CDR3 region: CASSLLQASGNTIYF. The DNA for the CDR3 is TGTGCCAGCAGCTTATTACAGGCCTCTGGAAACACCATATATTTT.

The CDR3 bases are TGCGCCAGCAGCCAAGATTTATTGCGCGGGACTGTCGATCAGCCCCAGCATTTT. Residues: CASSQDLLRGTVDQPQHF. J is TRBJ1-5 and V is TRBV4-1; tentatively, D is TRBD1 (5 bases). This CDR3 has 18 residues. CDR1 is MGHRA, CDR2 YSYEKL, per germline. Trimming removed 0 bases at V and 5 bases at J, with 20 bases between.

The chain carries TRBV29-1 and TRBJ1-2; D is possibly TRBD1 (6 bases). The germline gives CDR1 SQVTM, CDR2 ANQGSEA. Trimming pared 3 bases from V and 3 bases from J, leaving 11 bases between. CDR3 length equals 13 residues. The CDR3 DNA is TGCAGCGTTGAGAGGGGGACATACTATGGCTACACCTTC. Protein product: CSVERGTYYGYTF.

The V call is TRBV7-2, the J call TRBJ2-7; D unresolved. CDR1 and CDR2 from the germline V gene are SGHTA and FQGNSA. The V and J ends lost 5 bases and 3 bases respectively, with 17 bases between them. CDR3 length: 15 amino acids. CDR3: CASSEGRLPIYEQYF. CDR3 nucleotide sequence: TGTGCCAGCAGCGAAGGCAGACTTCCGATCTACGAGCAGTACTTC.

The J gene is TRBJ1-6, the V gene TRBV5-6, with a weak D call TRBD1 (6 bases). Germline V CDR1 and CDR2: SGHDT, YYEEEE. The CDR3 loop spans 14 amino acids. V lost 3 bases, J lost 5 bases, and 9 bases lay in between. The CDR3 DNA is TGTGCCAGCAGCTGGTACAGGGATAATTCACCCCTCCACTTT. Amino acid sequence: CASSWYRDNSPLHF.

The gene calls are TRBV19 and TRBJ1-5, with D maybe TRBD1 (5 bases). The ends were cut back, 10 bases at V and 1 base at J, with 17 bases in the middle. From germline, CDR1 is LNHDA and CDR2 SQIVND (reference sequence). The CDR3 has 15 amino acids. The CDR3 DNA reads TGTGCCACCCTAGCTACCGGGGGAAGCAATCAGCCCCAGCATTTT. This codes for CATLATGGSNQPQHF.

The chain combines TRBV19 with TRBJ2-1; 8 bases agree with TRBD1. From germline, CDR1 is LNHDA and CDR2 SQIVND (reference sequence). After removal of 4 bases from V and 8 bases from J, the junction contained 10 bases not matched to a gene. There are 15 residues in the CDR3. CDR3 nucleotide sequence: TGTGCCAGTAGTAGCAGAGGACAGGGTGGGGATGAGCAGTTCTTC. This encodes CASSSRGQGGDEQFF.

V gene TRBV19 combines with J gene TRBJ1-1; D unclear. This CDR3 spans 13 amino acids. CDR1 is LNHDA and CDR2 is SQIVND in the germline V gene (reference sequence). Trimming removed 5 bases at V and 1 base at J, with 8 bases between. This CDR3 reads CASSLPPNTEAFF. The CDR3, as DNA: TGTGCCAGTAGTCTTCCACCGAACACTGAAGCTTTCTTT.

The DNA for the CDR3 is TGTGCCAGCAGCCTACTGACAGGGGCGAGCTCCTACAATGAGCAGTTCTTC. Translating gives CASSLLTGASSYNEQFF. The chain combines TRBV7-2 with TRBJ2-1; the match to TRBD1 covers 8 bases. V was clipped by 5 bases and J by 0 bases; unmatched bases: 9. CDR3 length: 17 residues. Germline CDR1 SGHTA, CDR2 FQGNSA.

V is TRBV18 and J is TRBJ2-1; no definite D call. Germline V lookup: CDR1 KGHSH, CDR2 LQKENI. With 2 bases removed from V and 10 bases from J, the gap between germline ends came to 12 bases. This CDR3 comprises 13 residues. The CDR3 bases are TGTGCCAGCTCACCAGCCTCGATCGACGAGCAGTTCTTC. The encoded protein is CASSPASIDEQFF.

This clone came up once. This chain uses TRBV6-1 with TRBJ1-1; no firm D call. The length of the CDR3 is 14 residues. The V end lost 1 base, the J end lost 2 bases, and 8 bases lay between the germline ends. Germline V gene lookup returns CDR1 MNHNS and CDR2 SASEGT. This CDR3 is CASSEGSENTEAFF. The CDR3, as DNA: TGTGCCAGCAGTGAAGGTTCCGAAAACACTGAAGCTTTCTTT.

The CDR3 here is CATKTSGDTGELFF. CDR3 bases: TGTGCCACCAAGACTAGCGGGGACACCGGGGAGCTGTTTTTT. The V call is TRBV6-1, the J call TRBJ2-2; 11 nucleotides match TRBD2. Unmatched junction bases numbered 4, after V lost 10 bases and J lost 3 bases. Germline lookup yields CDR1 MNHNS and CDR2 SASEGT. This CDR3 comprises 14 residues.